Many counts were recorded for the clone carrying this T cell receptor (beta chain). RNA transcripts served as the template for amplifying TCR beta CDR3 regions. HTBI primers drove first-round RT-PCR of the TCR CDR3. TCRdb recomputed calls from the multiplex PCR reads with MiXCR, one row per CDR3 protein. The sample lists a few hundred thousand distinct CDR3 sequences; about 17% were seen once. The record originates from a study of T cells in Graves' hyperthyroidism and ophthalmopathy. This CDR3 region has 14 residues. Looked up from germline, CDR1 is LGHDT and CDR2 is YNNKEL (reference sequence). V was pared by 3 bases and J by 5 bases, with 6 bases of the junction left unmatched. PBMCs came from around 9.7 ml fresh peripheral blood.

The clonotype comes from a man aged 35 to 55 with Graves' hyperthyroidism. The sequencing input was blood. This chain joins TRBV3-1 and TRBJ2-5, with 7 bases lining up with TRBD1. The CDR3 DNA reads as TGTGCCAGCAGCCACGGACAGGCGGAGGAGACCCAGTACTTC. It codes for CASSHGQAEETQYF.